The 14 T cell receptor beta chains below were found in one sample sequenced in a study of cytomegalovirus exposure and HLA in healthy donors. TCRdb's table, derived via immunoSEQ multiplex PCR, lists solely in-frame clones and lacks some. This table holds roughly 200,000 clones, about 81% found once. Sequenced material: PBMCs. The receptors were gathered from a woman in her twenties or thirties in good health and CMV-seronegative.

In this sample, this clone turned up once. The V gene is TRBV27, the J gene TRBJ2-7, with 7 nucleotides matching TRBD2. The CDR3 loop spans 15 amino acids. The trim removed 5 bases at V and 0 bases at J, leaving 7 bases unmatched. Germline loops: CDR1 MNHEY, CDR2 SMNVEV (reference sequence). For the CDR3, the DNA is TGTGCCAGCAGTCTTACATGGGACTACTCCTACGAGCAGTACTTC. This gives the protein CASSLTWDYSYEQYF.

The rearrangement links TRBV5-6 to TRBJ2-3; perhaps TRBD2 as D (6 bases). Trimming left V 2 bases short and J 4 bases short, with 14 bases between. Per the germline V gene, CDR1 is SGHDT and CDR2 is YYEEEE. The CDR3 is 15 amino acids. The DNA for the CDR3 is TGTGCCAGCAGCTTCGGAGGGGTTAACGCAGATACGCAGTATTTT. It translates to CASSFGGVNADTQYF.

This CDR3 is CASSRQTSGGQETQYF. CDR3 sequence (DNA): TGCGCCAGCAGCCGCCAGACTAGCGGGGGGCAAGAGACCCAGTACTTC. This sequence joins TRBV4-1 and TRBJ2-5, with 13 nucleotides matching TRBD2. The CDR3 sequence is 16 residues long. V dropped 4 bases and J dropped 2; count of bases not matched to a gene: 4. Germline V CDR1 and CDR2: MGHRA, YSYEKL.

This chain joins TRBV15 and TRBJ1-6, with 7 nucleotides matching TRBD1. CDR1 is LNHNV, CDR2 YYDKDF, per germline (reference sequence). With V trimmed by 0 bases and J by 7 bases, 3 bases remained unmatched. This CDR3 is built from 15 residues. The CDR3 sequence: CATSRDRGQNSPLHF. CDR3 sequence (DNA): TGTGCCACCAGCAGAGATAGGGGACAGAATTCACCCCTCCACTTT.

The chain combines TRBV27 with TRBJ1-4, with TRBD1 identical over 10 bases. V trimming: 1 base; J trimming: 7 bases; junction bases outside the gene matches: 9. CDR1 is MNHEY, CDR2 SMNVEV, per germline (reference sequence). The CDR3 loop spans 17 amino acids. The CDR3 loop is CASSLFGTGVQGEKLFF. The CDR3 region has the DNA TGTGCCAGCAGTTTATTTGGGACAGGGGTTCAGGGTGAAAAACTGTTTTTT.

The chain uses TRBV9 and TRBJ2-7; TRBD2 matches 10 bases. The CDR3 covers 13 residues. Germline V CDR1 and CDR2: SGDLS, YYNGEE. Trimming took 0 bases from V and 7 from J; bases not matched to a gene: 1. The CDR3 nucleotides are TGTGCCAGCAGCGTAGGGGGACTAGCGGAGCAGTACTTC. Residues: CASSVGGLAEQYF.

V is TRBV5-4 and J is TRBJ2-5, with 9 nucleotides matching TRBD2. The CDR3 sequence is 16 residues long. V was pared by 0 bases and J by 2 bases, with 5 bases of the junction left unmatched. The germline V gene encodes CDR1 SGHNT and CDR2 YYREEE (reference sequence). CDR3 DNA sequence: TGTGCCAGCAGCTTGGCCCGGGCGGGGGGGCAAGAGACCCAGTACTTC. Translating gives CASSLARAGGQETQYF.

This clone is a singleton in its sample. The gene calls are TRBV5-6 and TRBJ1-2; 9 bases align to TRBD1. Germline V CDR1 and CDR2: SGHDT, YYEEEE. Trimming cost V 6 bases and J 4 bases; bases outside gene matches: 13. The CDR3 covers 16 residues. DNA for the CDR3: TGTGCCAGCAAAACCCGAGTGACAGGGGGTGGCTATGGCTACACCTTC. Translation gives CASKTRVTGGGYGYTF.

The gene calls are TRBV7-9 and TRBJ2-7, with a possible D match to TRBD1 (7 bases). CDR3 length: 14 amino acids. V dropped 4 bases and J dropped 6 bases, with 16 bases sitting between them. The germline V gene has CDR1 SEHNR and CDR2 FQNEAQ (reference sequence). The CDR3 here is CASSSAGQSGEQYF. The DNA of the CDR3 is TGTGCCAGCAGCTCGGCGGGACAGTCGGGCGAGCAGTACTTC.

The V and J genes are TRBV30 and TRBJ1-2; 9 bases align to TRBD1. The V gene end was trimmed by 4 bases and the J gene end by 0 bases; junction bases not matched to a gene: 9. The CDR3 sequence is 16 residues long. Per germline, CDR1 GTSNPN and CDR2 SVGIG (reference sequence). The CDR3 region is CAWTGTGRGANYGYTF. The CDR3 DNA reads TGTGCCTGGACAGGGACAGGGAGGGGAGCTAACTATGGCTACACCTTC.

The chain links TRBV7-8 to TRBJ1-5; 7 nucleotides align to TRBD1. CDR1 SGHVS and CDR2 FQNEAQ come from the germline V gene. The V gene end was trimmed by 5 bases and the J gene end by 0 bases; junction bases not matched to a gene: 10. The CDR3 totals 17 residues. Written as DNA, the CDR3 is TGTGCCAGCAGCACAGTGCCGGGACAGCTTAGCAATCAGCCCCAGCATTTT. This encodes CASSTVPGQLSNQPQHF.

The gene calls are TRBV28 and TRBJ1-4, with 7 bases fitting TRBD1. V was pared by 7 bases and J by 7 bases, with 9 bases of the junction left unmatched. The V gene's germline CDR1 is MDHEN and CDR2 SYDVKM. This CDR3 has 14 amino acids. The CDR3 region is CASIPGQGGEKLFF. CDR3 sequence (DNA): TGTGCCAGCATCCCGGGGCAGGGGGGTGAAAAACTGTTTTTT.

The V gene is TRBV29-1, the J gene TRBJ1-2; no firm D call. Germline V lookup: CDR1 SQVTM, CDR2 ANQGSEA. There are 12 residues in the CDR3. V was trimmed by 4 bases and J by 4 bases, leaving 10 bases between them. In nucleotides, the CDR3 is TGCAGCGTTGTGGAGGTCCTCTATGGCTACACCTTC. Translating gives CSVVEVLYGYTF. Using reference TRBV29-1 and TRBJ1-2 for the parts outside the CDR3, the full variable domain is SAVISQKPSRDICQRGTSLTIQCQVDSQVTMMFWYRQQPGQSLTLIATANQGSEATYESGFVIDKFPISRPNLTFSTLTVSNMSPEDSSIYLCSVVEVLYGYTFGSGTRLTVV.

The V call is TRBV7-9, the J call TRBJ1-1; D is possibly TRBD1 (5 bases). The V end lost 6 bases, the J end lost 0 bases, and 11 bases lay between the germline ends. This CDR3 contains 14 residues. The V gene's germline CDR1 is SEHNR and CDR2 FQNEAQ (reference sequence). Here the CDR3 DNA reads TGTGCCAGCAGGACAGCCGGAATGAACACTGAAGCTTTCTTT. Its protein is CASRTAGMNTEAFF.